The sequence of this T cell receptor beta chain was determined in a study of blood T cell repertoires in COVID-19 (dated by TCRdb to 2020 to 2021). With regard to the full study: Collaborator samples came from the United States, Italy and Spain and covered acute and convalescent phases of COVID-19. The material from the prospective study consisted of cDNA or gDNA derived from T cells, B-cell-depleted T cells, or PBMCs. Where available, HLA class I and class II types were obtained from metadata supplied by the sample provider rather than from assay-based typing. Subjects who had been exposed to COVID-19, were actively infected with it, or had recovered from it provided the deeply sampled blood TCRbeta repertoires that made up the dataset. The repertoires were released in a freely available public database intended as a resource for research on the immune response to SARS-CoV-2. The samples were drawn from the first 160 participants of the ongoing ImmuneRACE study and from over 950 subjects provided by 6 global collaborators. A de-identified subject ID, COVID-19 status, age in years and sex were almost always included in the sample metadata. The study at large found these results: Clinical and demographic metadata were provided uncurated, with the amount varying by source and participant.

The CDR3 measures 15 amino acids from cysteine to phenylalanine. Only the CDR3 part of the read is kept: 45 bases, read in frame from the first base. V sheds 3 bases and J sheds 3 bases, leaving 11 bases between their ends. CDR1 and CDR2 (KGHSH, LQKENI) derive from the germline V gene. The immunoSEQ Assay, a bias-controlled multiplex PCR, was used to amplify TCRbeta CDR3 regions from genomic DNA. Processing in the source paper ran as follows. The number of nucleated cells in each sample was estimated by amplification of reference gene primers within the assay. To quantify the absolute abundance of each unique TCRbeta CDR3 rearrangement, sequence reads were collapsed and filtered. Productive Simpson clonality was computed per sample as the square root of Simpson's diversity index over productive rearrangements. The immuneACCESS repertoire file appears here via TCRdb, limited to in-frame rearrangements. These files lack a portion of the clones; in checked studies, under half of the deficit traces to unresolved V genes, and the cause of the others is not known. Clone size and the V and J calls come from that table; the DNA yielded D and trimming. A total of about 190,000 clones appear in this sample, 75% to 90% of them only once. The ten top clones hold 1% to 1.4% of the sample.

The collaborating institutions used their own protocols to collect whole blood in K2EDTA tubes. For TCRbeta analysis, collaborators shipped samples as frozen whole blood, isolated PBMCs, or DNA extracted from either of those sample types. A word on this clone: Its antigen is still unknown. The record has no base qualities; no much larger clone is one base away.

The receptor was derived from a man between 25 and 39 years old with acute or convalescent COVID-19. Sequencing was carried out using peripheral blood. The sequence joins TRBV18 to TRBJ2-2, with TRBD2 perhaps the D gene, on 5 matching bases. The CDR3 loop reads CASSPLTGDTGELFF. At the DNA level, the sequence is TGTGCCAGCTCACCCCTAACCGGGGACACCGGGGAGCTGTTTTTT. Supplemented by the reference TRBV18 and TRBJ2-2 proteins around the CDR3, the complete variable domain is NAGVMQNPRHLVRRRGQEARLRCSPMKGHSHVYWYRQLPEEGLKFMVYLQKENIIDESGMPKERFSAEFPKEGPSILRIQQVVRGDSAAYFCASSPLTGDTGELFFGEGSRLTVL.